This record concerns one T cell receptor beta chain sequence. Its antigen remains unknown. This library used 300 to 500 ng RNA and molecular barcoded adaptors spanning alpha/delta and beta/gamma chains. TCRdb fed the reads into MiXCR, producing one record per CDR3 protein. The table has 35,000 to 50,000 distinct CDR3 sequences, about a fifth seen once. The data belong to a study of read filtering for tumor transcriptome and immune sequencing. General study results and limits: Correlation between methods rose after single-read clonotypes were removed. Roughly 82% of IR-seq clonotypes had a single read, yet these held 3% to 4% of reads.

Per the germline V gene, CDR1 is ENHRY and CDR2 is SYGVKD. Trimming took 10 bases from V and 8 from J, leaving 15 bases between them. This CDR3 is 12 amino acids long. The chain is built from TRBV10-3 and TRBJ2-1, with D unclear. The sequencing sample was made of a population of CD138-negative cells sorted from bone marrow. This TCR was recovered from a donor over 35 with multiple myeloma. CDR3 loop: CASTGVRDEQFF. The DNA for the CDR3 is TGTGCCAGTACGGGCGTTCGGGATGAGCAGTTCTTC.